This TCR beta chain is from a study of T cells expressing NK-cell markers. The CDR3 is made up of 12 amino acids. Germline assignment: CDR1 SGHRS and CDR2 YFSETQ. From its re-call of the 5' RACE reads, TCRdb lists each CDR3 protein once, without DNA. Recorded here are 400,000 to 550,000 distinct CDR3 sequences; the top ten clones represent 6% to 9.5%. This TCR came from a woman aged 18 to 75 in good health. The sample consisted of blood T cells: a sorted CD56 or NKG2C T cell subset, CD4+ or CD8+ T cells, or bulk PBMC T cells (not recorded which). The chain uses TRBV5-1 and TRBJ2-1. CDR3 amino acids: CASSLEGNEQFF.